Shown below are 12 T cell receptor beta chains from a single sample sequenced in a study of blood T cell repertoires in COVID-19. The method was immunoSEQ multiplex PCR; TCRdb's version includes in-frame clones alone and lacks a portion of them. Counted here are some 33,000 clones, around 85% occurring once; the ten biggest clones make up more than 6.5%. The source material was peripheral blood. The receptors shown here come from a man aged 55-75 years with active COVID-19.

V gene TRBV28 combines with J gene TRBJ1-2; 8 bases are shared with TRBD1. Germline-derived CDR1 and CDR2 are MDHEN and SYDVKM. With V trimmed by 5 bases and J by 5 bases, 7 bases remained unmatched. CDR3 length: 14 residues. This CDR3 is CASSDTGGSYGYTF. CDR3 coding DNA: TGTGCCAGCAGTGACACAGGGGGGTCATATGGCTACACCTTC.

V and J are TRBV27 and TRBJ2-5; 7 positions agree with TRBD1. V dropped 6 bases and J dropped 5; count of bases not matched to a gene: 9. The germline CDR1 and CDR2 sequences are MNHEY and SMNVEV (reference sequence). The CDR3 is 14 amino acids. For the CDR3, the DNA is TGTGCCAGCAGAAAAATACAGGGGTGGGAGACCCAGTACTTC. This encodes CASRKIQGWETQYF.

This clone was seen a few times. The chain carries TRBV18 and TRBJ2-7; 8 bases map to TRBD1. The CDR3 has 14 amino acids. CDR1 is KGHSH and CDR2 is LQKENI in the germline V gene. Trimming removed 9 bases from V and 1 base from J; junction bases left unmatched: 8. In DNA, the CDR3 is TGTGCCAGTCGTGACAGGGGAACTTCCTACGAGCAGTACTTC. Translating gives CASRDRGTSYEQYF. Using reference TRBV18 and TRBJ2-7 for the parts outside the CDR3, the full variable domain is NAGVMQNPRHLVRRRGQEARLRCSPMKGHSHVYWYRQLPEEGLKFMVYLQKENIIDESGMPKERFSAEFPKEGPSILRIQQVVRGDSAAYFCASRDRGTSYEQYFGPGTRLTVT.

The V call is TRBV12-3 or TRBV12-4, the J call TRBJ2-1; the match to TRBD1 covers 8 bases. The V segment lost 3 bases and the J segment 16 bases; nucleotides outside the gene matches: 5. This CDR3 region has 11 residues. The CDR3 bases are TGTGCCAGCAGTTTGGGACAGGCTTCATTCTTC. Its translation is CASSLGQASFF.

The rearrangement links TRBV6-5 to TRBJ2-5, with 12 positions matching TRBD2. V trimming: 4 bases; J trimming: 4 bases; junction bases outside the gene matches: 4. The germline V gene has CDR1 MNHEY and CDR2 SVGAGI. The CDR3 is 15 amino acids. Written as DNA, the CDR3 is TGTGCCAGCAGTTCTAGCGGGAGGGCGGGAGAGACCCAGTACTTC. It translates to CASSSSGRAGETQYF.

V is TRBV3-1 (or the pseudogene TRBV3-2) and J is TRBJ2-3, with a weak D call TRBD2 (5 bases). This CDR3 region has 15 residues. With 1 base removed from V and 3 bases from J, the gap between germline ends came to 11 bases. Germline values: CDR1 LGHDT, CDR2 YNNKEL (reference sequence). CDR3 DNA sequence: TGTGCCAGCAGCCAAGGAGCGGTCAGTACAGATACGCAGTATTTT. Translation: CASSQGAVSTDTQYF.

The rearrangement joins TRBV7-9 to TRBJ2-3, with TRBD2 matching 13 bases. This CDR3 contains 16 residues. Germline V gives CDR1 SEHNR, CDR2 FQNEAQ (reference sequence). The V gene end was trimmed by 5 bases and the J gene end by 2 bases; junction bases not matched to a gene: 4. This CDR3 reads CASSPGLAGITDTQYF. CDR3 bases: TGTGCCAGCAGCCCGGGACTAGCGGGAATCACAGATACGCAGTATTTT.

In DNA form, the CDR3 reads TGTGCCAGTCGAGCTGGCGGAGGTCGAACAGATACGCAGTATTTT. Translation: CASRAGGGRTDTQYF. The V call is TRBV19, the J call TRBJ2-3, with a tentative D call TRBD2 (5 bases). V lost 8 bases to trimming and J lost 3 bases, with 18 bases between them. This CDR3 is 15 amino acids long. Per the germline V gene, CDR1 is LNHDA and CDR2 is SQIVND (reference sequence). Together with reference TRBV19 and TRBJ2-3, the CDR3 gives the full variable domain: DGGITQSPKYLFRKEGQNVTLSCEQNLNHDAMYWYRQDPGQGLRLIYYSQIVNDFQKGDIAEGYSVSREKKESFPLTVTSAQKNPTAFYLCASRAGGGRTDTQYFGPGTRLTVL.

This clone came up a few times. The chain recombines TRBV14 with TRBJ1-5; TRBD1 is a possible D gene (5 bases). The V end lost 0 bases, the J end lost 1 base, and 7 bases lay between the germline ends. Per germline, CDR1 SGHDN and CDR2 FVKESK. This CDR3 comprises 15 residues. This CDR3 is CASSQDGGSNQPQHF. The CDR3 nucleotides are TGTGCCAGCAGCCAAGATGGGGGGAGCAATCAGCCCCAGCATTTT.

V is TRBV9 and J is TRBJ1-5; TRBD1 aligns across 7 bases. CDR1 is SGDLS and CDR2 is YYNGEE in the germline V gene. The CDR3 length is 17 residues. V gave up 2 bases and J gave up 5 bases; unmatched junction bases: 13. The CDR3 sequence is CASSVTDRPLKDQPQHF. CDR3 in DNA: TGTGCCAGCAGCGTTACGGACAGGCCCCTTAAGGATCAGCCCCAGCATTTT.

The rearrangement uses TRBV9 and TRBJ1-3, with D unresolved. V was shortened by 3 bases and J by 4 bases, with 20 bases between the two germline ends. The CDR3 runs 17 residues. Germline V lookup: CDR1 SGDLS, CDR2 YYNGEE. The CDR3 nucleotides are TGTGCCAGCAGCGCCGATCGGAGACGGATTGACGGAAACACCATATATTTT. It translates to CASSADRRRIDGNTIYF. Together with reference TRBV9 and TRBJ1-3, the CDR3 gives the full variable domain: DSGVTQTPKHLITATGQRVTLRCSPRSGDLSVYWYQQSLDQGLQFLIQYYNGEERAKGNILERFSAQQFPDLHSELNLSSLELGDSALYFCASSADRRRIDGNTIYFGEGSWLTVV.

In its sample, this clone is medium-sized. The chain combines TRBV9 with TRBJ2-7, with unresolved D. The CDR3 sequence is 13 residues long. CDR1 is SGDLS, CDR2 YYNGEE, per germline. The germline V and J ends were trimmed by 4 bases and 0 bases, with 8 bases remaining between them. As DNA, the CDR3 is TGTGCCAGCAGCAACCCGAGCTCCTACGAGCAGTACTTC. It translates to CASSNPSSYEQYF.